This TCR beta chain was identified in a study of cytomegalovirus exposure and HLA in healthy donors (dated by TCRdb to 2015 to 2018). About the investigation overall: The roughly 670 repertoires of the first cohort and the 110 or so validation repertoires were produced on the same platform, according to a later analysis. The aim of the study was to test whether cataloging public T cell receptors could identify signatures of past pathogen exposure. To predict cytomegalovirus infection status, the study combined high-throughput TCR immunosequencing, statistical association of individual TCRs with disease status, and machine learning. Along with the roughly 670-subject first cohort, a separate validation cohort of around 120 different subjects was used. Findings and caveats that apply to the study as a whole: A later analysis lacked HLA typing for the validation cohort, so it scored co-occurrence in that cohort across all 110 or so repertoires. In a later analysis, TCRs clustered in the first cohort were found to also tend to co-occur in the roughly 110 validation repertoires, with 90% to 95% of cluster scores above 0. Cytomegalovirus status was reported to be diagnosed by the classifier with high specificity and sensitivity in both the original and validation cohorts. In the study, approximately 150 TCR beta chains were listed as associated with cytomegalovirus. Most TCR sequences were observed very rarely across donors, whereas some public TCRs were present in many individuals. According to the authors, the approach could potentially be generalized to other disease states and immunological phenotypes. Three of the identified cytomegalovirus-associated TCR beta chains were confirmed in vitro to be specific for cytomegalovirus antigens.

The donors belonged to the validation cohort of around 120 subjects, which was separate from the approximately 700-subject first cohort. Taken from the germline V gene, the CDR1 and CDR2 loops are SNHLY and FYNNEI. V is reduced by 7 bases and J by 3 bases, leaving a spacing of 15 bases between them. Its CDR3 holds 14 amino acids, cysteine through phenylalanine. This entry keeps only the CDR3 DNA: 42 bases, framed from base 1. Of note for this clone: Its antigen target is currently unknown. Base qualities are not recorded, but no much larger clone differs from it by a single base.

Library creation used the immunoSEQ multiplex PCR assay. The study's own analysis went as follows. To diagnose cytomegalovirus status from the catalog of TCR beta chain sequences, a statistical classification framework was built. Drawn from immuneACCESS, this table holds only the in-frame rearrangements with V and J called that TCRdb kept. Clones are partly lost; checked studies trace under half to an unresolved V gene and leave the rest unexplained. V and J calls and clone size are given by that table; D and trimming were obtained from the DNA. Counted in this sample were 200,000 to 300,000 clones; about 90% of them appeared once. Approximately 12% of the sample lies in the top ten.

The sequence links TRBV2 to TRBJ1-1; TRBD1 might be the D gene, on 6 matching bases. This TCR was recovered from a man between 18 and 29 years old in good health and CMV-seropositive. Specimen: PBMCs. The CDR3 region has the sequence CASTLEGDDTEAFF. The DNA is TGTGCCAGCACCTTGGAGGGGGATGACACTGAAGCTTTCTTT.